The present entry profiles one T cell receptor (beta chain) with its context. Per the original methods: Counts of nucleated cells, estimated from reference gene primer amplification, were obtained. Measured with immunoSEQ multiplex PCR; TCRdb has only the in-frame clones, and not every one. Clonal size and the V and J genes are those of that table, whereas D and trimming came from the DNA. The table has roughly 180,000 clones, approximately 79% seen once. The data originate from a study of blood T cell repertoires in COVID-19. Study details: The United States, Italy and Spain supplied acute and convalescent COVID-19 samples. T cells, B-cell-depleted T cells, or PBMCs provided the cDNA or gDNA that served as material.

Trimming at V came to 0 bases and at J to 2 bases, leaving 2 bases not matched to a gene. Germline V CDR1 and CDR2: SGHRS, YFSETQ. The CDR3 sequence is 16 residues long. The chain carries TRBV5-1 and TRBJ2-6; 7 positions agree with TRBD2. Sequencing input: peripheral blood. This receptor was identified in a man in his sixties with active or convalescent COVID-19. The CDR3 sequence: CASSLVRGAGANVLTF. The CDR3 DNA reads TGCGCCAGCAGCTTGGTTCGGGGGGCTGGGGCCAACGTCCTGACTTTC.